The T cell receptor (beta chain) described here comes from a study of blood T cell repertoires in COVID-19. About the research overall: Sites in the United States, Italy and Spain provided acute and convalescent COVID-19 samples. PBMCs, B-cell-depleted T cells, or T cells were the source of the cDNA or gDNA that made up the material.

Germline lookup yields CDR1 SGHDT and CDR2 YYEEEE. V lost 2 bases and J lost 7, with 16 bases in between. This CDR3 comprises 15 residues. How the authors handled the data: For nucleated cells, counts were estimated from reference gene primer amplification. The data were produced by immunoSEQ multiplex PCR, yet TCRdb's version contains in-frame clones alone and is incomplete. V, J and clone size reflect that table, while D and trimming were determined from the DNA. The sample lists approximately 200,000 clones; about 86% were seen once. The sequenced sample consisted of peripheral blood. This clonotype was sampled from a woman aged 30 to 39 with active or convalescent COVID-19. This sequence joins TRBV5-6 and TRBJ2-1; D not certain. In DNA, the CDR3 is TGTGCCAGCAGCTTTATTTCTGGCGGCTCGAATGAGCAGTTCTTC. The encoded protein is CASSFISGGSNEQFF.